This entry concerns a single T cell receptor (beta chain). Its antigen is unidentified. The sequenced cases were selected for having the highest brain T cell transcript signatures. This sample is part of a study of brain T cells in children with intractable seizures. General study points: Clones missing pre-surgery may reflect undersampling of that blood sample. Top 50 brain clonotypes included both public and private clones. HCMV serostatus was not known, and viral specificity came from CDR3 similarity only.

This CDR3 spans 15 amino acids. V lost 3 bases, J lost 3 bases, and 14 bases lay in between. Germline V gene sequence: CDR1 MNHNY, CDR2 SVGAGI (reference sequence). Generated by immunoSEQ multiplex PCR, the TCRdb table keeps only in-frame clones and is missing some. The sample holds thousands of clones; about 90% are singletons and the top ten take about 2%. The receptor comes from a boy younger than two with focal cortical dysplasia and intractable seizures. This chain uses TRBV6-6 with TRBJ2-5; D unclear. The source was resected brain tissue, collected at surgery. CDR3 nucleotide sequence: TGTGCCAGCAGTTATCACGGGCAGATAGAAGAGACCCAGTACTTC. Translated: CASSYHGQIEETQYF.